The rows below give T cell receptor beta chains drawn from one sample of a study of shared T cell receptors in the human thymus. Clones were sequenced by immunoSEQ multiplex PCR, and TCRdb holds only the in-frame ones, with some missing. The sample contains 630,000 or so clones, over 75% of which appear only once. Separately, the same data were catalogued under a study of human thymus T cells.

Material: thymocytes. Source of these receptors: a boy younger than two with a congenital heart defect. The CDR3 runs from the conserved cysteine through the conserved F or W. A D gene is named only where the DNA matches it firmly. Size is stated for part of the rows, as once, few or many counts, or as a class when the clone is expanded.

clone size: NA; D gene: TRBD1; V gene: TRBV10-3; J gene: TRBJ2-3; CDR3 protein: CAIRHTGQGLSDTQYF; CDR3 DNA: TGTGCCATCAGGCACACGGGACAGGGGTTGTCAGATACGCAGTATTTT
clone size: NA; D gene: NA; V gene: TRBV7-2; J gene: TRBJ2-7; CDR3 protein: CASSLGVRDYEQYF; CDR3 DNA: TGTGCCAGCAGCTTAGGAGTCCGGGACTACGAGCAGTACTTC
clone size: once; D gene: NA; V gene: TRBV7-9; J gene: TRBJ2-7; CDR3 protein: CASSFNTGYEQYF; CDR3 DNA: TGTGCCAGCAGCTTCAACACAGGTTACGAGCAGTACTTC
clone size: NA; D gene: TRBD2; V gene: TRBV6-1; J gene: TRBJ2-5; CDR3 protein: CASSRTTSDGETQYF; CDR3 DNA: TGTGCCAGCAGCCGAACCACTAGCGACGGAGAGACCCAGTACTTC
clone size: NA; D gene: NA; V gene: TRBV7-2; J gene: TRBJ1-2; CDR3 protein: CASSGYRPPRGGYTF; CDR3 DNA: TGTGCCAGCAGCGGATACAGACCTCCTCGGGGTGGCTACACCTTC
clone size: once; D gene: NA; V gene: TRBV6-1; J gene: TRBJ1-3; CDR3 protein: CASSGGGTIYF; CDR3 DNA: TGTGCCAGCAGTGGAGGAGGGACCATATATTTT
clone size: NA; D gene: NA; V gene: TRBV4-1; J gene: TRBJ1-2; CDR3 protein: CASSQTGVRSYGYTF; CDR3 DNA: TGCGCCAGCAGCCAAACCGGAGTGCGCTCCTATGGCTACACCTTC
clone size: NA; D gene: TRBD2; V gene: TRBV4-1; J gene: TRBJ2-7; CDR3 protein: CASSQGGAGGQAYEQYF; CDR3 DNA: TGCGCCAGCAGCCAAGGCGGGGCGGGAGGCCAAGCCTACGAGCAGTACTTC
clone size: NA; D gene: TRBD1; V gene: TRBV11-2; J gene: TRBJ1-2; CDR3 protein: CASSLDLAGGRFNGYTF; CDR3 DNA: TGTGCCAGCAGCTTAGATCTGGCAGGGGGCCGTTTTAATGGCTACACCTTC
clone size: NA; D gene: TRBD2; V gene: TRBV29-1; J gene: TRBJ2-3; CDR3 protein: CNVDLEREAGTDTQYF; CDR3 DNA: TGCAACGTCGATTTAGAGCGGGAGGCAGGCACAGATACGCAGTATTTT
clone size: NA; D gene: NA; V gene: TRBV4-3; J gene: TRBJ1-6; CDR3 protein: CASSQDQRGFNSPLHF; CDR3 DNA: TGCGCCAGCAGCCAAGACCAAAGGGGATTCAATTCCCCCCTCCACTTT
clone size: NA; D gene: NA; V gene: TRBV18; J gene: TRBJ2-5; CDR3 protein: CASSPTTETQYF; CDR3 DNA: TGTGCCAGCTCACCGACAACGGAGACCCAGTACTTC
clone size: once; D gene: TRBD1; V gene: TRBV30; J gene: TRBJ1-6; CDR3 protein: CAWRRDRAHNSPLHF; CDR3 DNA: TGTGCCTGGAGGAGGGACAGGGCACATAATTCACCCCTCCACTTT
clone size: NA; D gene: TRBD1; V gene: TRBV6-1; J gene: TRBJ1-5; CDR3 protein: CASSGPDRGQTYSNQPQHF; CDR3 DNA: TGTGCCAGCAGTGGGCCGGACAGGGGCCAAACGTATAGCAATCAGCCCCAGCATTTT
clone size: NA; D gene: TRBD2; V gene: TRBV7-2; J gene: TRBJ2-1; CDR3 protein: CASSLNRPSGSYNEQFF; CDR3 DNA: TGTGCCAGCAGCTTAAACAGACCTAGCGGATCCTACAATGAGCAGTTCTTC
clone size: NA; D gene: NA; V gene: TRBV20-1; J gene: TRBJ1-6; CDR3 protein: CSAVNSPLHF; CDR3 DNA: TGCAGTGCTGTCAATTCCCCCCTCCACTTT
clone size: NA; D gene: TRBD2; V gene: TRBV19; J gene: TRBJ2-3; CDR3 protein: CASSIDPAGGTDTQYF; CDR3 DNA: TGTGCCAGTAGTATAGACCCAGCGGGGGGTACAGATACGCAGTATTTT
clone size: once; D gene: NA; V gene: TRBV5-6; J gene: TRBJ2-5; CDR3 protein: CASSEPPRAQETQYF; CDR3 DNA: TGTGCCAGCAGCGAACCTCCGAGAGCTCAAGAGACCCAGTACTTC
clone size: once; D gene: TRBD1; V gene: TRBV27; J gene: TRBJ2-2; CDR3 protein: CASSNRGPGELFF; CDR3 DNA: TGTGCCAGCAGTAACAGGGGGCCCGGGGAGCTGTTTTTT
clone size: NA; D gene: NA; V gene: TRBV28; J gene: TRBJ1-2; CDR3 protein: CASSLNRNYGYTF; CDR3 DNA: TGTGCCAGCAGTTTAAACAGAAACTATGGCTACACCTTC
clone size: NA; D gene: NA; V gene: TRBV4-3; J gene: TRBJ2-7; CDR3 protein: CASSQDLRAYEQYF; CDR3 DNA: TGCGCCAGCAGCCAAGATTTGCGGGCCTACGAGCAGTACTTC
clone size: NA; D gene: TRBD1; V gene: TRBV5-1; J gene: TRBJ1-1; CDR3 protein: CASSLRQGHRDEAFF; CDR3 DNA: TGCGCCAGCAGCTTGAGACAGGGACACAGAGATGAAGCTTTCTTT
clone size: NA; D gene: TRBD1; V gene: TRBV6-5; J gene: TRBJ2-7; CDR3 protein: CASSYSGTASYEQYF; CDR3 DNA: TGTGCCAGCAGTTACTCAGGGACAGCATCCTACGAGCAGTACTTC
clone size: NA; D gene: TRBD1; V gene: TRBV19; J gene: TRBJ1-1; CDR3 protein: CASGDRDIVVLKQAFF; CDR3 DNA: TGTGCCAGTGGCGACAGGGATATAGTCGTGCTAAAACAAGCTTTCTTT
clone size: NA; D gene: TRBD1; V gene: TRBV6-1; J gene: TRBJ2-7; CDR3 protein: CASSEGGTGAREQYF; CDR3 DNA: TGTGCCAGCAGTGAAGGAGGGACAGGCGCTCGGGAGCAGTACTTC
clone size: NA; D gene: NA; V gene: TRBV4-1; J gene: TRBJ2-1; CDR3 protein: CASSQGYDRSHNEQFF; CDR3 DNA: TGCGCCAGCAGCCAAGGATATGACAGGTCTCACAATGAGCAGTTCTTC
clone size: NA; D gene: TRBD2; V gene: TRBV28; J gene: TRBJ2-1; CDR3 protein: CASSLLAGDWVEFF; CDR3 DNA: TGTGCCAGCAGTTTGCTAGCGGGGGACTGGGTGGAGTTCTTC
clone size: NA; D gene: NA; V gene: TRBV11-2; J gene: TRBJ2-7; CDR3 protein: CASRPKEVTYEQYF; CDR3 DNA: TGTGCCAGCAGACCTAAGGAGGTGACCTACGAGCAGTACTTC
clone size: NA; D gene: NA; V gene: TRBV21-1; J gene: TRBJ1-1; CDR3 protein: CASREGGQNTEAFF; CDR3 DNA: TGTGCCAGCCGGGAGGGGGGGCAGAACACTGAAGCTTTCTTT
clone size: few; D gene: NA; V gene: TRBV15; J gene: TRBJ1-6; CDR3 protein: CATSAYIGQSSYNSPLHF; CDR3 DNA: TGTGCCACCAGCGCCTATATCGGACAGAGCTCCTATAATTCACCCCTCCACTTT
clone size: NA; D gene: TRBD1; V gene: TRBV30; J gene: TRBJ1-1; CDR3 protein: CAWSLTTGLRSEAFF; CDR3 DNA: TGTGCCTGGAGTCTGACGACAGGGTTGAGGTCTGAAGCTTTCTTT
clone size: NA; D gene: NA; V gene: TRBV28; J gene: TRBJ1-1; CDR3 protein: CASSRGHLNLNTEAFF; CDR3 DNA: TGTGCCAGCAGTCGGGGACACCTGAATCTGAACACTGAAGCTTTCTTT
clone size: NA; D gene: NA; V gene: TRBV2; J gene: TRBJ2-1; CDR3 protein: CASSEIADNEQFF; CDR3 DNA: TGTGCCAGCAGTGAAATAGCGGACAATGAGCAGTTCTTC
clone size: NA; D gene: TRBD2; V gene: TRBV5-1; J gene: TRBJ2-1; CDR3 protein: CASSFPGLAGSYNEQFF; CDR3 DNA: TGCGCCAGCAGCTTCCCTGGACTAGCGGGCTCCTACAATGAGCAGTTCTTC
clone size: NA; D gene: TRBD1; V gene: TRBV9; J gene: TRBJ1-1; CDR3 protein: CASSPRPPGQGKSKTEAFF; CDR3 DNA: TGTGCCAGCAGCCCTCGACCCCCGGGACAGGGAAAGTCAAAGACTGAAGCTTTCTTT
clone size: NA; D gene: NA; V gene: TRBV19; J gene: TRBJ2-5; CDR3 protein: CASSHRVGETQYF; CDR3 DNA: TGTGCCAGTAGTCACAGGGTTGGAGAGACCCAGTACTTC
clone size: NA; D gene: NA; V gene: TRBV18; J gene: TRBJ1-2; CDR3 protein: CASSPRDNNYGYTF; CDR3 DNA: TGTGCCAGCTCACCAAGGGACAACAACTATGGCTACACCTTC
clone size: NA; D gene: TRBD1; V gene: TRBV2; J gene: TRBJ1-3; CDR3 protein: CASRATHRQGSSGNTIYF; CDR3 DNA: TGTGCCAGCAGGGCGACGCACCGACAGGGTTCTTCTGGAAACACCATATATTTT
clone size: NA; D gene: TRBD1; V gene: TRBV28; J gene: TRBJ2-3; CDR3 protein: CASSFGQVRDTQYF; CDR3 DNA: TGTGCCAGCAGTTTTGGACAGGTCAGAGATACGCAGTATTTT
clone size: NA; D gene: NA; V gene: TRBV28; J gene: TRBJ1-2; CDR3 protein: CASSDPQEARIHYGYTF; CDR3 DNA: TGTGCCAGCAGTGACCCCCAGGAGGCAAGGATTCACTATGGCTACACCTTC
clone size: NA; D gene: NA; V gene: TRBV4-1; J gene: TRBJ2-7; CDR3 protein: CASSPGLTYEQYF; CDR3 DNA: TGCGCCAGCAGCCCGGGACTGACCTACGAGCAGTACTTC
clone size: NA; D gene: TRBD1; V gene: TRBV4-1; J gene: TRBJ1-3; CDR3 protein: CASSQVSGQGEGGNTIYF; CDR3 DNA: TGCGCCAGCAGCCAAGTTTCTGGACAGGGGGAGGGTGGAAACACCATATATTTT
clone size: NA; D gene: TRBD1; V gene: TRBV5-4; J gene: TRBJ2-5; CDR3 protein: CATKQGLETQYF; CDR3 DNA: TGTGCCACCAAACAGGGGTTAGAGACCCAGTACTTC
clone size: NA; D gene: TRBD1; V gene: TRBV28; J gene: TRBJ2-3; CDR3 protein: CASSSVMGKPGQGQTDTQYF; CDR3 DNA: TGTGCCAGCAGCTCCGTTATGGGGAAACCGGGACAGGGGCAAACAGATACGCAGTATTTT
clone size: once; D gene: NA; V gene: TRBV2; J gene: TRBJ2-3; CDR3 protein: CASSEFGSEVTDTQYF; CDR3 DNA: TGTGCCAGCAGTGAATTCGGGTCAGAAGTCACAGATACGCAGTATTTT
clone size: NA; D gene: TRBD2; V gene: TRBV4-2; J gene: TRBJ2-7; CDR3 protein: CASSQEGGYEQYF; CDR3 DNA: TGTGCCAGCAGCCAAGAGGGGGGGTACGAGCAGTACTTC